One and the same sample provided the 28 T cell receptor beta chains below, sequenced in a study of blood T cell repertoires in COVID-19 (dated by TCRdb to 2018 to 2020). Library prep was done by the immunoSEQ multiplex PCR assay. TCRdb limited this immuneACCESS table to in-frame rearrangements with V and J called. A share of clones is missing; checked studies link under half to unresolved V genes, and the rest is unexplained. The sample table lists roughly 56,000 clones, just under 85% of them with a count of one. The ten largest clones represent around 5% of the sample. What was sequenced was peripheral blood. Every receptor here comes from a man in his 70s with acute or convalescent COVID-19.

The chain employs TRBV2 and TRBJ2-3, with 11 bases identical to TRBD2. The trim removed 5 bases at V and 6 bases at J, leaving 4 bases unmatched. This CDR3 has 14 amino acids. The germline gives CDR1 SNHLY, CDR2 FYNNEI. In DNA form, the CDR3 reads TGTGCCAGCAGTACGGCTAGCGGGGGGGATACGCAGTATTTT. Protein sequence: CASSTASGGDTQYF. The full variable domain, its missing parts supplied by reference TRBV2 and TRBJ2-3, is EPEVTQTPSHQVTQMGQEVILRCVPISNHLYFYWYRQILGQKVEFLVSFYNNEISEKSEIFDDQFSVERPDGSNFTLKIRSTKLEDSAMYFCASSTASGGDTQYFGPGTRLTVL.

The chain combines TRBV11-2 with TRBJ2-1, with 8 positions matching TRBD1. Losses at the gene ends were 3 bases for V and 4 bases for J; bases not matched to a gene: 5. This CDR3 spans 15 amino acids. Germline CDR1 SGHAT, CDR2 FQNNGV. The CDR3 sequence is CASSLLTGAYNEQFF. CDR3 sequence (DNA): TGTGCCAGCAGCTTGTTGACAGGGGCTTACAATGAGCAGTTCTTC.

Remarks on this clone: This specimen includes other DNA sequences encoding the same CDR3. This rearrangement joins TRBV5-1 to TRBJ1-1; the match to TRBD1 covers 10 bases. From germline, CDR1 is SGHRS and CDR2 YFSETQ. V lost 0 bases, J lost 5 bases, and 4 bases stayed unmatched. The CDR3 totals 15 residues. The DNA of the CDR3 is TGCGCCAGCAGCTTGGGGGGACAGGGGTCGACTGAAGCTTTCTTT. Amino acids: CASSLGGQGSTEAFF. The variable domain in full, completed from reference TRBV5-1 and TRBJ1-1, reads KAGVTQTPRYLIKTRGQQVTLSCSPISGHRSVSWYQQTPGQGLQFLFEYFSETQRNKGNFPGRFSGRQFSNSRSEMNVSTLELGDSALYLCASSLGGQGSTEAFFGQGTRLTVV.

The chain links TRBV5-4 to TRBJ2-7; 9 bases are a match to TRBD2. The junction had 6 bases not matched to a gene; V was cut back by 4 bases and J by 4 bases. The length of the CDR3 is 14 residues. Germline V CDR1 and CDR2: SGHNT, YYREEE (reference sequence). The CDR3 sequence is CASSIGTSLYEQYF. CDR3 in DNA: TGTGCCAGCAGCATCGGGACTAGCTTGTACGAGCAGTACTTC.

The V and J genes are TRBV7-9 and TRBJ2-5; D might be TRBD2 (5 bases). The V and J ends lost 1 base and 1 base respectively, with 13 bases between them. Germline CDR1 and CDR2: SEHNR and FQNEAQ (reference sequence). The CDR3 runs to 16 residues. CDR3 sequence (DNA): TGTGCCAGCAGCTTAGACGGGGTCCCGGGCCAAGAGACCCAGTACTTC. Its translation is CASSLDGVPGQETQYF.

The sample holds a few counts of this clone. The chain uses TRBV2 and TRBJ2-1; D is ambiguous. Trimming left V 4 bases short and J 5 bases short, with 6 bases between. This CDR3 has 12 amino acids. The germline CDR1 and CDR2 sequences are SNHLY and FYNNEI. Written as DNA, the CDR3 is TGTGCCAGCAGTGCCAGTAACAATGAGCAGTTCTTC. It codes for CASSASNNEQFF. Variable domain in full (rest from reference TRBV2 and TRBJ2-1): EPEVTQTPSHQVTQMGQEVILRCVPISNHLYFYWYRQILGQKVEFLVSFYNNEISEKSEIFDDQFSVERPDGSNFTLKIRSTKLEDSAMYFCASSASNNEQFFGPGTRLTVL.

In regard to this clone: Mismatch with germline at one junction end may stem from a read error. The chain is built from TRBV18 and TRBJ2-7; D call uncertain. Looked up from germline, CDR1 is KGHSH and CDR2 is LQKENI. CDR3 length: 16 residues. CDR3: CASSPPSRPPYYGQYF. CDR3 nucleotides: TGTGCCAGCTCACCACCGTCGCGGCCGCCCTACTACGGGCAGTACTTC.

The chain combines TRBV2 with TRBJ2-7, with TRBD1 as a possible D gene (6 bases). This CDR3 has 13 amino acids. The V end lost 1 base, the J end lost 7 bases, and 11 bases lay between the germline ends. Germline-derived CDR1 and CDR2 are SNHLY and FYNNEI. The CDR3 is CASSEDQGREQYF. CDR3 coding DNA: TGTGCCAGCAGTGAAGATCAGGGGAGAGAGCAGTACTTC.

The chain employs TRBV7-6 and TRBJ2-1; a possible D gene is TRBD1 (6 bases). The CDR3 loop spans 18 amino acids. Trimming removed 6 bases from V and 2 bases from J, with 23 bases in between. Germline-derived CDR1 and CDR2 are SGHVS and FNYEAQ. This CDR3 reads CASSYRPAGDRTYNEQFF. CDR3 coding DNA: TGTGCCAGCAGTTACCGGCCAGCAGGGGATCGGACCTACAATGAGCAGTTCTTC.

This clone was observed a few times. CDR3 DNA sequence: TGTGCTAGTGGTTTGGCAGAGCCTCAGGTGGGCTACACCTTC. This sequence encodes CASGLAEPQVGYTF. This chain links TRBV12-5 with TRBJ1-2; D call uncertain. The CDR3 has 14 residues. V lost 1 base to trimming and J lost 8 bases, with 14 bases between them. Germline lookup yields CDR1 LGHNT and CDR2 FRNRAP.

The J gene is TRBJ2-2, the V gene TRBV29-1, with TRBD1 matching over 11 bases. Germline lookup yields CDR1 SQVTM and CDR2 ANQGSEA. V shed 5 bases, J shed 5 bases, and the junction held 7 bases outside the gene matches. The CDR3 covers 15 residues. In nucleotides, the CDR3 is TGCAGCGTTTTCCAGGACAGGGGGCGGACCGGGGAGCTGTTTTTT. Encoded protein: CSVFQDRGRTGELFF.

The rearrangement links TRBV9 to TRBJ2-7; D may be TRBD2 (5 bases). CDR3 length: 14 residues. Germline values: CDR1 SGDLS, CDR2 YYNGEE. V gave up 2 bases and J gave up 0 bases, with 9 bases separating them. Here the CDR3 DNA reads TGTGCCAGCAGCGTGGAAACTAGCTCCTACGAGCAGTACTTC. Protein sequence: CASSVETSSYEQYF.

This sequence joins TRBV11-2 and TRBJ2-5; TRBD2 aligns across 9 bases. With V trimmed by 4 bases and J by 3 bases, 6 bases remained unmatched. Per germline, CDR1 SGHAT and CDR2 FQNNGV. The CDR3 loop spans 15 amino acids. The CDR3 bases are TGTGCCAGCAGCTCAGGACTAGCGCGCAAAGAGACCCAGTACTTC. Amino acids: CASSSGLARKETQYF. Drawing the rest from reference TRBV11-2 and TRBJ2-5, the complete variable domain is EAGVAQSPRYKIIEKRQSVAFWCNPISGHATLYWYQQILGQGPKLLIQFQNNGVVDDSQLPKDRFSAERLKGVDSTLKIQPAKLEDSAVYLCASSSGLARKETQYFGPGTRLLVL.

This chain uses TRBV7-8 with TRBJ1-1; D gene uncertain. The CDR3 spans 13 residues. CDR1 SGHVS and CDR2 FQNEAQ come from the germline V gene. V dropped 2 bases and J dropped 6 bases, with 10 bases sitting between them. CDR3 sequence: CASSLRGEAEAFF. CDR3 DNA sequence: TGTGCCAGCAGCTTACGTGGGGAGGCTGAAGCTTTCTTT.

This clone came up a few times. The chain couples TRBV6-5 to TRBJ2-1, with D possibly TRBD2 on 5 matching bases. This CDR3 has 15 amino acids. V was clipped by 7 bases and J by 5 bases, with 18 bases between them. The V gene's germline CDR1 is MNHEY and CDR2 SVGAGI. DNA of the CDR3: TGTGCCAGCACCATACGGGGTGCCCCCCACAATGAGCAGTTCTTC. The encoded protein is CASTIRGAPHNEQFF.

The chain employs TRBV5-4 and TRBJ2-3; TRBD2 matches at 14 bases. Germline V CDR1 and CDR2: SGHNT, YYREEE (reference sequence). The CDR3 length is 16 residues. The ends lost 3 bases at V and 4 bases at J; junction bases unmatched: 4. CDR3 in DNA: TGTGCCAGCAGCTCGGGGGGACTAGCGGGGGCAGATACGCAGTATTTT. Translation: CASSSGGLAGADTQYF.

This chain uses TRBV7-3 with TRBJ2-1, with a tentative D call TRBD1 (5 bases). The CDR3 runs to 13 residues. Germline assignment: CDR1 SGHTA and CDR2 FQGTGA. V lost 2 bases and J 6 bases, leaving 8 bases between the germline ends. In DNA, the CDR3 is TGTGCCAGCAGCTTACAGGGCGGCAATGAGCAGTTCTTC. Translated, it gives CASSLQGGNEQFF.

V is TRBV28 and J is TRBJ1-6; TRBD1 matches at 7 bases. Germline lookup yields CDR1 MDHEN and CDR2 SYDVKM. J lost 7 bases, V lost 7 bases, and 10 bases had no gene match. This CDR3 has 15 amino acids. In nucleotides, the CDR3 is TGTGCCAGCACCCTAAGACAGGGACCGAATTCACCCCTCCACTTT. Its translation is CASTLRQGPNSPLHF.

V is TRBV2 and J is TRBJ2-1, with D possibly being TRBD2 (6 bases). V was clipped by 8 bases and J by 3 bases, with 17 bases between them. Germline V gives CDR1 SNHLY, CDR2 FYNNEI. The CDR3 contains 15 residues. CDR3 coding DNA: TGTGCCAGCTTGCGTATCCTAGCGAACTACAATGAGCAGTTCTTC. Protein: CASLRILANYNEQFF.

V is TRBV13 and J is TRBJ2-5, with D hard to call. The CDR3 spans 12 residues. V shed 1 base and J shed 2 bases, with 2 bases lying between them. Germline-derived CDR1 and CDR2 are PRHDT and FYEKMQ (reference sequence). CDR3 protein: CASSLAQETQYF. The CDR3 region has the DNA TGTGCCAGCAGCTTAGCTCAAGAGACCCAGTACTTC.

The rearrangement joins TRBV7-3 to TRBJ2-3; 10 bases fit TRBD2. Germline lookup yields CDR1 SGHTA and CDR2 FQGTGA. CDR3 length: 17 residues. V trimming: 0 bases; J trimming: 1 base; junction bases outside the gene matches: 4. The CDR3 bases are TGTGCCAGCAGCTTAACGTCTCTAGCGGGGGGCACAGATACGCAGTATTTT. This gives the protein CASSLTSLAGGTDTQYF.

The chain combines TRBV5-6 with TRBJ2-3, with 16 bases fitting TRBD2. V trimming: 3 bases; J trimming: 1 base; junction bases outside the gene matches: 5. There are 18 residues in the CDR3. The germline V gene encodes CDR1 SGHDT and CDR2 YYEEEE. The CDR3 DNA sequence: TGTGCCAGCAGCTCAACCGGGACTAGCGGGGGGGGCACAGATACGCAGTATTTT. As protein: CASSSTGTSGGGTDTQYF.

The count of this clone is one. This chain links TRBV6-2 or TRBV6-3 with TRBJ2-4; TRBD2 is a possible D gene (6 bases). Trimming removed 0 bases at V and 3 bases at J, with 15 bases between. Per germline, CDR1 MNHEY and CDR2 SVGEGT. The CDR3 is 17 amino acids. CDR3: CASSYSSGGLGKNIQYF. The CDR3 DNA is TGTGCCAGCAGTTACTCAAGCGGAGGGTTAGGCAAAAACATTCAGTACTTC.

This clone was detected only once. The DNA of the CDR3 is TGCGCCAGCAGCTTGGTAGGGGCTACCGAGACCCAGTACTTC. It translates to CASSLVGATETQYF. The chain joins TRBV5-1 to TRBJ2-5, with D possibly matching TRBD1 (5 bases). Per germline, CDR1 SGHRS and CDR2 YFSETQ. Between the trimmed V and J ends, which lost 0 bases and 5 bases, there was a span of 11 bases. The length of the CDR3 is 14 residues. Using reference TRBV5-1 and TRBJ2-5 for the parts outside the CDR3, the full variable domain is KAGVTQTPRYLIKTRGQQVTLSCSPISGHRSVSWYQQTPGQGLQFLFEYFSETQRNKGNFPGRFSGRQFSNSRSEMNVSTLELGDSALYLCASSLVGATETQYFGPGTRLLVL.

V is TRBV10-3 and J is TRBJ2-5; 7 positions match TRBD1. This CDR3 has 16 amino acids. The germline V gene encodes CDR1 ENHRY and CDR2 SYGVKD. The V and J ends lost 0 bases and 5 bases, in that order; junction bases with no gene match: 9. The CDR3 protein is CAISESKGGVGETQYF. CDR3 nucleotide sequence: TGTGCCATCAGTGAGTCGAAAGGGGGCGTCGGGGAGACCCAGTACTTC.

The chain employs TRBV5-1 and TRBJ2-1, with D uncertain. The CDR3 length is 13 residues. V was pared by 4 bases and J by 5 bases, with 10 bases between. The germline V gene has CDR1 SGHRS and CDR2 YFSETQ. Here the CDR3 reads CASSENSNNEQFF. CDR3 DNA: TGCGCCAGCAGCGAAAACAGTAACAATGAGCAGTTCTTC.

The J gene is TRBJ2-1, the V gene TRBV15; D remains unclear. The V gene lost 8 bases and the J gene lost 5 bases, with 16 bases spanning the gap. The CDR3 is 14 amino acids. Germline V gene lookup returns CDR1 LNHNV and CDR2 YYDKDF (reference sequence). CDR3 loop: CATARFLDNNEQFF. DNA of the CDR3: TGTGCCACCGCCCGATTCCTCGACAACAATGAGCAGTTCTTC.

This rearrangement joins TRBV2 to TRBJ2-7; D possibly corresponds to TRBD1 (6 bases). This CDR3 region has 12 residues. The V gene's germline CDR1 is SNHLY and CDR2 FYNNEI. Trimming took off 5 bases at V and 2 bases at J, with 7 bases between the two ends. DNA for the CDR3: TGTGCCAGCAGTAGGACAGCCTACGAGCAGTACTTC. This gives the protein CASSRTAYEQYF. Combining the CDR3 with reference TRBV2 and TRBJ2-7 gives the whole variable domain EPEVTQTPSHQVTQMGQEVILRCVPISNHLYFYWYRQILGQKVEFLVSFYNNEISEKSEIFDDQFSVERPDGSNFTLKIRSTKLEDSAMYFCASSRTAYEQYFGPGTRLTVT.